Below are 22 T cell receptor beta chains sequenced from a single sample in a study of T-cell reconstitution after alpha-beta-depleted transplantation in children. For TCRbeta, the library was prepared with unique molecular identifiers. TCRdb called the PCR reads again in MiXCR, with one record for every CDR3 protein. Of 190,000 or so distinct CDR3 sequences listed, about 6.8% were seen once; the top ten hold 3%. The material was PBMCs from the stem cell graft donor, obtained from the stem cell graft. Receptor source: a human donor who donated a stem cell graft to a child with Wiskott-Aldrich syndrome.

The chain carries TRBV5-1 and TRBJ1-4; D gene ambiguous. Germline lookup yields CDR1 SGHRS and CDR2 YFSETQ. The CDR3 loop spans 13 amino acids. Trimming removed 0 bases from V and 6 bases from J, with 6 bases in between. CDR3 sequence (DNA): TGCGCCAGCAGCTTGGGGACGGATGAAAAACTGTTTTTT. Protein: CASSLGTDEKLFF.

This clonotype was seen repeatedly, ten times or more. This rearrangement joins TRBV5-1 to TRBJ2-5; tentatively, D is TRBD1 (5 bases). Germline CDR1 reads SGHRS; CDR2 reads YFSETQ. The CDR3 loop spans 13 amino acids. V was pared by 0 bases and J by 5 bases, with 8 bases between. This chain's CDR3 is CASSLAGWETQYF. The CDR3 DNA sequence: TGCGCCAGCAGCTTGGCAGGGTGGGAGACCCAGTACTTC.

This clonotype has ten or more counts. The rearrangement links TRBV20-1 to TRBJ1-2; 7 positions agree with TRBD1. The CDR3 has 12 residues. Germline V gives CDR1 DFQATT, CDR2 SNEGSKA (reference sequence). Unmatched junction bases numbered 4, after V lost 5 bases and J lost 4 bases. CDR3 bases: TGCAGTGCTCCACAGGGGAGCTATGGCTACACCTTC. Translating it yields CSAPQGSYGYTF.

This clonotype was seen a handful of times. The genes are TRBV6-1 and TRBJ2-7; TRBD2 is a possible D gene (6 bases). Deletions cut 10 bases from V and 1 base from J, with 17 bases between. The CDR3 totals 14 residues. Germline CDR1 MNHNS, CDR2 SASEGT. In DNA form, the CDR3 reads TGTGCCACCGTCCCAAGGGAGGAATCCTACGAGCAGTACTTC. This codes for CATVPREESYEQYF.

The V and J genes are TRBV5-1 and TRBJ1-6; D unclear. V shed 4 bases and J shed 8 bases, with 10 bases lying between them. The CDR3 consists of 13 residues. CDR1 SGHRS and CDR2 YFSETQ come from the germline V gene. CDR3 amino acids: CASSPQSDSPLHF. CDR3 sequence (DNA): TGCGCCAGCAGCCCCCAGTCGGATTCACCCCTCCACTTT.

This clonotype occurred many times. The chain has TRBV9 and TRBJ2-2; 8 nucleotides agree with TRBD2. Per the germline V gene, CDR1 is SGDLS and CDR2 is YYNGEE. V dropped 4 bases and J dropped 4; count of bases not matched to a gene: 6. The CDR3 extends over 15 amino acids. This chain's CDR3 is CASSPREGVTGELFF. CDR3 DNA sequence: TGTGCCAGCAGCCCCCGGGAGGGGGTCACCGGGGAGCTGTTTTTT.

This clonotype showed up just a few times. The chain links TRBV14 to TRBJ2-1, with a tentative D call TRBD2 (5 bases). V lost 1 base and J 4 bases, leaving 8 bases between the germline ends. The CDR3 totals 14 residues. Germline V CDR1 and CDR2: SGHDN, FVKESK. The CDR3 coding sequence is TGTGCCAGCAGCCAAGCGGGAACTTACAATGAGCAGTTCTTC. Residues: CASSQAGTYNEQFF.

The chain couples TRBV5-1 to TRBJ1-1; TRBD1 matches 9 bases. Germline CDR1 and CDR2: SGHRS and YFSETQ. The V gene end was trimmed by 3 bases and the J gene end by 1 base; junction bases not matched to a gene: 7. CDR3 size: 16 residues. The chain's CDR3 is CASSSFPGQGNTEAFF. Written as DNA, the CDR3 is TGCGCCAGCAGCTCTTTCCCGGGACAGGGGAACACTGAAGCTTTCTTT.

Ten or more counts support this clonotype. The chain combines TRBV7-9 with TRBJ2-4, with D possibly matching TRBD2 (6 bases). The germline V gene encodes CDR1 SEHNR and CDR2 FQNEAQ (reference sequence). Trimming shortened V by 3 bases and J by 0 bases, and 12 bases separated the two germline ends. The CDR3 extends over 16 amino acids. This CDR3 reads CASSFWTGLAKNIQYF. The CDR3 nucleotides are TGTGCCAGCAGCTTTTGGACGGGACTAGCCAAAAACATTCAGTACTTC.

This clonotype has at least ten counts. The rearrangement uses TRBV5-6 and TRBJ1-2; D unresolved. The germline gives CDR1 SGHDT, CDR2 YYEEEE. This CDR3 has 14 amino acids. Deletions cut 4 bases from V and 5 bases from J, with 15 bases between. The CDR3 is CASSPGSFEYGYTF. In DNA, the CDR3 is TGTGCCAGCAGCCCCGGGTCTTTTGAATATGGCTACACCTTC.

The chain couples TRBV12-3 or TRBV12-4 to TRBJ2-1; tentatively, D is TRBD2 (6 bases). This CDR3 is built from 14 residues. The germline V and J ends were trimmed by 4 bases and 3 bases, with 10 bases remaining between them. CDR3: CASSSRDGYNEQFF. CDR3 bases: TGTGCCAGCAGTTCGCGGGACGGCTACAATGAGCAGTTCTTC.

This clonotype was recorded many times. The chain combines TRBV5-1 with TRBJ1-1, with D tentatively TRBD1 (6 bases). Looked up from germline, CDR1 is SGHRS and CDR2 is YFSETQ. This CDR3 has 16 residues. V was cut by 4 bases and J by 0 bases, with 16 bases left in between. CDR3 in amino acids: CASSLEQGGMNTEAFF. In nucleotides, the CDR3 is TGCGCCAGCAGCCTAGAACAGGGTGGGATGAACACTGAAGCTTTCTTT.

The chain couples TRBV20-1 to TRBJ2-5; 11 bases align to TRBD2. The CDR3 is made up of 15 amino acids. The V and J ends lost 6 bases and 7 bases, in that order; junction bases with no gene match: 13. Germline CDR1 reads DFQATT; CDR2 reads SNEGSKA (reference sequence). CDR3 residues: CSAPPGIAGGGTQYF. The CDR3 DNA is TGCAGTGCACCTCCCGGGATAGCGGGAGGGGGGACCCAGTACTTC.

The V gene is TRBV27, the J gene TRBJ1-5; possibly TRBD1 for D (6 bases). This CDR3 comprises 13 residues. With 3 bases removed from V and 11 bases from J, the gap between germline ends came to 14 bases. Germline CDR1 and CDR2: MNHEY and SMNVEV (reference sequence). The CDR3 bases are TGTGCCAGCAGTTTCAAAGGGGGAAGGGCCCAGCATTTT. Its protein is CASSFKGGRAQHF.

Ten or more counts support this clonotype. The chain combines TRBV20-1 with TRBJ1-1, with a possible D match to TRBD1 (5 bases). CDR3 length: 13 residues. Germline CDR1 reads DFQATT; CDR2 reads SNEGSKA (reference sequence). Trimming stripped 3 bases from V and 2 bases from J, with 10 bases between. CDR3 residues: CSARADSNTEAFF. CDR3 nucleotides: TGCAGTGCTAGGGCTGACAGTAACACTGAAGCTTTCTTT.

This clonotype was seen many times. The chain uses TRBV20-1 and TRBJ2-1, with D perhaps assigned TRBD1 or TRBD2 (6 bases each). The CDR3 length is 15 residues. Trimming removed 4 bases at V and 3 bases at J, with 16 bases between. CDR1 is DFQATT and CDR2 is SNEGSKA in the germline V gene (reference sequence). The CDR3 spells CSAIRGPLDYNEQFF. The CDR3, as DNA: TGCAGTGCTATACGGGGGCCCCTGGACTACAATGAGCAGTTCTTC.

This clonotype was seen many times. The genes are TRBV29-1 and TRBJ2-7; possibly TRBD1 or TRBD2 for D (5 bases each). Germline V gene lookup returns CDR1 SQVTM and CDR2 ANQGSEA. This CDR3 spans 14 amino acids. Trimming took 4 bases from V and 2 from J, leaving 15 bases between them. CDR3 residues: CSVGGLGSPYEQYF. CDR3 in DNA: TGCAGCGTTGGGGGGTTAGGGTCACCCTACGAGCAGTACTTC.

The chain couples TRBV10-3 to TRBJ2-7, with 11 bases lining up with TRBD1. Germline loops: CDR1 ENHRY, CDR2 SYGVKD. The CDR3 is made up of 14 amino acids. V was pared by 10 bases and J by 5 bases, with 10 bases of the junction left unmatched. The CDR3 coding sequence is TGTGCCACGGGGACAGGGGGTACATTTCACGAGCAGTACTTC. Encoded protein: CATGTGGTFHEQYF.

This clonotype was seen at least ten times. The chain joins TRBV12-3 or TRBV12-4 to TRBJ1-5; 8 bases are shared with TRBD1. This CDR3 is built from 13 residues. V shed 3 bases, J shed 12 bases, and the junction held 7 bases outside the gene matches. The CDR3 sequence: CASSFDRDRLQHF. The CDR3 nucleotides read TGTGCCAGCAGTTTCGACCGGGACAGGCTCCAGCATTTT.

This clonotype appeared many times. The V and J genes are TRBV5-1 and TRBJ2-7, with 9 bases identical to TRBD1. V shed 3 bases and J 3 bases; nucleotides not matched to a gene: 7. The germline V gene has CDR1 SGHRS and CDR2 YFSETQ. The CDR3 runs to 15 residues. The CDR3 here is CASSSTGGRRYEQYF. The CDR3 DNA is TGCGCCAGCAGCTCTACAGGGGGCCGCCGCTACGAGCAGTACTTC.

This clonotype was recorded once. V is TRBV11-2 and J is TRBJ2-4; D is possibly TRBD1 (6 bases). The ends were cut back, 5 bases at V and 1 base at J, with 15 bases in the middle. Germline loops: CDR1 SGHAT, CDR2 FQNNGV. This CDR3 comprises 16 residues. The chain's CDR3 is CASSPRGIGAKNIQYF. The CDR3 coding sequence is TGTGCCAGCAGCCCGAGGGGGATCGGCGCCAAAAACATTCAGTACTTC.

The sample holds many counts of this clonotype. The gene calls are TRBV6-1 and TRBJ2-3; 13 bases are a match to TRBD2. CDR1 is MNHNS, CDR2 SASEGT, per germline. The CDR3 length is 15 residues. After removal of 7 bases from V and 5 bases from J, the junction contained 6 bases not matched to a gene. This CDR3 is CASKGLAGSGDTQYF. The CDR3 DNA sequence: TGTGCCAGCAAGGGACTAGCGGGGAGCGGAGATACGCAGTATTTT.